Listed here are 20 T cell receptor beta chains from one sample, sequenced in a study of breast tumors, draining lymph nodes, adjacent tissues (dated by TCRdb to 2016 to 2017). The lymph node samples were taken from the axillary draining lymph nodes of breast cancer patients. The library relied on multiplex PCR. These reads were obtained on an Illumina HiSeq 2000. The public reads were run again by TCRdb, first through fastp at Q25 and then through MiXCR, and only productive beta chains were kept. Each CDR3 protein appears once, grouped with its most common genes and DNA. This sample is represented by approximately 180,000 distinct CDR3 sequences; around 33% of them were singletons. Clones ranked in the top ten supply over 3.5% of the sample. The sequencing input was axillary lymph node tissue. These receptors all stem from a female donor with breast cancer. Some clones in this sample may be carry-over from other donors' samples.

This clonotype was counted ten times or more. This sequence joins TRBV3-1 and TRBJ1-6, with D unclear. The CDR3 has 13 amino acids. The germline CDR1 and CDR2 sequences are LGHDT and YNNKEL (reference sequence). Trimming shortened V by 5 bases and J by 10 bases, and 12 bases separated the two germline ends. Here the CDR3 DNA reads TGTGCCAGCAGCGCCCGGACCGAATCACCCCTCCACTTT. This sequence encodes CASSARTESPLHF.

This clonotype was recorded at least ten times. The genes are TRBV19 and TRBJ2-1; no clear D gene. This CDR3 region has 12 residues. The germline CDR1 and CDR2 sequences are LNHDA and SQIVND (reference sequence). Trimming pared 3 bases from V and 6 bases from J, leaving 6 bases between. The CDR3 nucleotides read TGTGCCAGTAGTATCTTAAGCAATGAGCAGTTCTTC. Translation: CASSILSNEQFF.

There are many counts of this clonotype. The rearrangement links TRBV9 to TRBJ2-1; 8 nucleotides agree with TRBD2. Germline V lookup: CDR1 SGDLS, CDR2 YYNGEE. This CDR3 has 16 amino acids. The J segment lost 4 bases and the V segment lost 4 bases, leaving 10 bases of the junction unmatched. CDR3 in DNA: TGTGCCAGCAGCCAGTGGGTAGCGGGGCTTTACAATGAGCAGTTCTTC. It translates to CASSQWVAGLYNEQFF.

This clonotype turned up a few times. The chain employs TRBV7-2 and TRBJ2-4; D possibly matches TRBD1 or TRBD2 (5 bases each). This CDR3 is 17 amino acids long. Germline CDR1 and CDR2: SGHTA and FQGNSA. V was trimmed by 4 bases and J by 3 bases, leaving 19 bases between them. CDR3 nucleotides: TGTGCCAGCAGCTATTCCTATCGGGGCAGCATCAAAAACATTCAGTACTTC. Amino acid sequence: CASSYSYRGSIKNIQYF.

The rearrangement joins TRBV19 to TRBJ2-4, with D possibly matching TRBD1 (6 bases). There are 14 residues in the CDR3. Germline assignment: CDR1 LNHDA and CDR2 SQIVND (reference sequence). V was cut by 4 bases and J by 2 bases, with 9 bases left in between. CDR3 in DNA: TGTGCCAGTAGTAGGGGGCTGACCAAAAACATTCAGTACTTC. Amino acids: CASSRGLTKNIQYF.

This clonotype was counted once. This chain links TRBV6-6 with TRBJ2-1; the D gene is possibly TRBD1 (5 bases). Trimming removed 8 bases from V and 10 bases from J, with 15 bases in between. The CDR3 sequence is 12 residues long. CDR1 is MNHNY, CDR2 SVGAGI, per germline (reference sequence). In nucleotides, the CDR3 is TGTGCCAGCGGCTCCCCGGCAGGGGAGCAGTTCTTC. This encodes CASGSPAGEQFF.

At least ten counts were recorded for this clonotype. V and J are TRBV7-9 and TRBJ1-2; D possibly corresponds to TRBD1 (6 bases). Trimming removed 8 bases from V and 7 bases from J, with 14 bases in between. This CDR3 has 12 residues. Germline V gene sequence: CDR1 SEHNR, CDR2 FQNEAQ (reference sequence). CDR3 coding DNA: TGTGCCAGCGGGGGGGGACATACTGGCTACACCTTC. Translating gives CASGGGHTGYTF. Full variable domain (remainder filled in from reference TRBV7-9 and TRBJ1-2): DTGVSQNPRHKITKRGQNVTFRCDPISEHNRLYWYRQTLGQGPEFLTYFQNEAQLEKSRLLSDRFSAERPKGSFSTLEIQRTEQGDSAMYLCASGGGHTGYTFGSGTRLTVV.

The CDR3 is CASIQRDNSPLHF. The CDR3 DNA reads as TGTGCCAGCATCCAGCGGGATAATTCACCCCTCCACTTT. V and J are TRBV9 and TRBJ1-6; D unresolved. The V gene's germline CDR1 is SGDLS and CDR2 YYNGEE. The V and J ends lost 6 bases and 5 bases respectively, with 9 bases between them. CDR3 length: 13 residues.

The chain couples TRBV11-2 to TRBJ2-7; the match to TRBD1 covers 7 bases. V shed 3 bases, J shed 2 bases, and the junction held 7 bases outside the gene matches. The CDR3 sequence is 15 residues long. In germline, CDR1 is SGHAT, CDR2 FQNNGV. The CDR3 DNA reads TGTGCCAGCAGCTTGAGGGGGACAGCAGCCTACGAGCAGTACTTC. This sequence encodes CASSLRGTAAYEQYF. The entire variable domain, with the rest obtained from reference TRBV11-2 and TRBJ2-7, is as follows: EAGVAQSPRYKIIEKRQSVAFWCNPISGHATLYWYQQILGQGPKLLIQFQNNGVVDDSQLPKDRFSAERLKGVDSTLKIQPAKLEDSAVYLCASSLRGTAAYEQYFGPGTRLTVT.

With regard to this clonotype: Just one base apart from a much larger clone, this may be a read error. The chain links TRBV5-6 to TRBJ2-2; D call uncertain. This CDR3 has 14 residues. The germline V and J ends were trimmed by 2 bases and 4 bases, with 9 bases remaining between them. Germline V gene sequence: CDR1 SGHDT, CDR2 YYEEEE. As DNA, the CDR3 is TGTGCCAGCAGCTTTATAGCTACCACCGGGGAGCTGTTTTTT. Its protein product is CASSFIATTGELFF.

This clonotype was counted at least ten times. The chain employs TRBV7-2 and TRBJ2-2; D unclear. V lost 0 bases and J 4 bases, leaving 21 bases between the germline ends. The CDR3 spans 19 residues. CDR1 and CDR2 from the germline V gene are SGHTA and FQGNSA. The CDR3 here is CASSLAHGRAFSFTGELFF. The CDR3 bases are TGTGCCAGCAGCTTAGCTCACGGCCGGGCTTTTAGTTTCACCGGGGAGCTGTTTTTT.

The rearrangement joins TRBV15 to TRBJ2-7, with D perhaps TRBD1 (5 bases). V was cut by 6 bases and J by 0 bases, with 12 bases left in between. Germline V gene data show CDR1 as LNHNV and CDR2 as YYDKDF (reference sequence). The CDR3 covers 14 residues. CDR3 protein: CATSFGADSYEQYF. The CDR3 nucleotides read TGTGCCACCAGTTTTGGGGCCGACTCCTACGAGCAGTACTTC.

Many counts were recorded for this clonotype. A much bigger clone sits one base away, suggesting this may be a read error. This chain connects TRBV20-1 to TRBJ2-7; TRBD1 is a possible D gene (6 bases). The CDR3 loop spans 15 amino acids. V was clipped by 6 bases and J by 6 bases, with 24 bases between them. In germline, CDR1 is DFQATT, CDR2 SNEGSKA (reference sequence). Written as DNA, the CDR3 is TGCAGTGCCACCGGGACATCTTTCGTTCCGATCGAGCAGTACTTC. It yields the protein CSATGTSFVPIEQYF.

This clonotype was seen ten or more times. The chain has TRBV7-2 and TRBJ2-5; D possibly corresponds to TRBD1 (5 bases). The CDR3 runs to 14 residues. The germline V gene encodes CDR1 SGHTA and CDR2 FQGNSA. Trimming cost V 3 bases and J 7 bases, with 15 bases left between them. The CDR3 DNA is TGTGCCAGCAGCTTTTCCCAGGGCCTTGGGACCCAGTACTTC. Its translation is CASSFSQGLGTQYF. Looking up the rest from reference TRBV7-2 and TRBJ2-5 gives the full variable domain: GAGVSQSPSNKVTEKGKDVELRCDPISGHTALYWYRQSLGQGLEFLIYFQGNSAPDKSGLPSDRFSAERTGGSVSTLTIQRTQQEDSAVYLCASSFSQGLGTQYFGPGTRLLVL.

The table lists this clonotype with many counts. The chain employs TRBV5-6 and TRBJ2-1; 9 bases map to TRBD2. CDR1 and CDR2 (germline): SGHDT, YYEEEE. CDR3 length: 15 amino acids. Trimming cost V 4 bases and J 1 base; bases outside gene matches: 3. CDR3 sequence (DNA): TGTGCCAGCAGCCCCCTAGCGGGATCCTACAATGAGCAGTTCTTC. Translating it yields CASSPLAGSYNEQFF.

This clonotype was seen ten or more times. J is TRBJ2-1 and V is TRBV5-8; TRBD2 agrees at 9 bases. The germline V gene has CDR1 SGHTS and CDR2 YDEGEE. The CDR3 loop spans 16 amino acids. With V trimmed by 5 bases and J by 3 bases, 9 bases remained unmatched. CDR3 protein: CASSPRGSGSYNEQFF. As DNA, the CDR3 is TGTGCCAGCAGTCCGCGGGGTAGCGGGAGCTACAATGAGCAGTTCTTC.

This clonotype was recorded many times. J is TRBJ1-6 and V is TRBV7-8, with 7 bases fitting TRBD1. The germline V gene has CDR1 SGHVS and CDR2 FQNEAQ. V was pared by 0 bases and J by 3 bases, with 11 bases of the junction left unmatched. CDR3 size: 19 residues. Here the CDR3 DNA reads TGTGCCAGCAGCTTAGCATTCCTTTCACAGGGGAACTATAATTCACCCCTCCACTTT. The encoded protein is CASSLAFLSQGNYNSPLHF. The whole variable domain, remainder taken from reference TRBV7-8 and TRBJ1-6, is GAGVSQSPRYKVAKRGQDVALRCDPISGHVSLFWYQQALGQGPEFLTYFQNEAQLDKSGLPSDRFFAERPEGSVSTLKIQRTQQEDSAVYLCASSLAFLSQGNYNSPLHFGNGTRLTVT.

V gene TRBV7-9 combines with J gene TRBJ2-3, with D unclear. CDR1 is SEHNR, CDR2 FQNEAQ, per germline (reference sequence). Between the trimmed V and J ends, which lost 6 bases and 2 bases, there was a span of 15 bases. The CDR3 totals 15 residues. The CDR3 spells CASRPSRTNTDTQYF. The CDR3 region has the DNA TGTGCCAGCAGACCATCCCGGACGAACACAGATACGCAGTATTTT.

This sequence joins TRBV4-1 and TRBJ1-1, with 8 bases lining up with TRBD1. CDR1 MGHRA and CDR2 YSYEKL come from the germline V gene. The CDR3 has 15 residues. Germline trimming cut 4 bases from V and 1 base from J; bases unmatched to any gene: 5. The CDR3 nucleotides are TGCGCCAGCAGCCCCCTGGACAGGGCGAACACTGAAGCTTTCTTT. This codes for CASSPLDRANTEAFF.

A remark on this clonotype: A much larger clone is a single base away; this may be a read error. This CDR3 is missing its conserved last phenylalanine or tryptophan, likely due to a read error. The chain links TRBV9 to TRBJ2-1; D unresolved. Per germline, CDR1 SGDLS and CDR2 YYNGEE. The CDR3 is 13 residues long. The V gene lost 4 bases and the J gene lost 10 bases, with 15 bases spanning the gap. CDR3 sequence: CASSLIDSREQFS. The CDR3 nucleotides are TGTGCCAGCAGCCTTATTGACTCCCGGGAGCAGTTCTCC.